Presented here are 26 T cell receptor beta chains from one specimen sequenced in a study of response to subunit inactivated influenza vaccine. TCRdb itself ran the RT-PCR reads through MiXCR, one entry per CDR3 protein. This sample carries hundreds of thousands of distinct CDR3 sequences, less than 25% of them seen once, and the ten largest clones take roughly a tenth. Sequencing used PBMCs from blood, obtained 21 months after vaccination. The origin of the receptors is a man aged 50-75 years who received an inactivated influenza vaccine.

The rearrangement joins TRBV5-1 to TRBJ2-7, with TRBD2 identical over 7 bases. Germline CDR1 is SGHRS and CDR2 is YFSETQ. V gave up 4 bases and J gave up 3 bases; unmatched junction bases: 10. The CDR3 is 15 amino acids. For the CDR3, the DNA is TGCGCCAGCAGCCGCGGCGGGGGAACTAGCTACGAGCAGTACTTC. It specifies CASSRGGGTSYEQYF.

V gene TRBV7-2 combines with J gene TRBJ1-3, with TRBD1 as a possible D gene (6 bases). This CDR3 spans 14 amino acids. Per germline, CDR1 SGHTA and CDR2 FQGNSA. V was clipped by 5 bases and J by 1 base, with 9 bases between them. In DNA, the CDR3 is TGTGCCAGCAGCCCCGGACAGTCTGGAAACACCATATATTTT. Amino acid sequence: CASSPGQSGNTIYF.

The chain carries TRBV4-1 and TRBJ1-1, with 8 bases matching TRBD1. The junction had 3 bases not matched to a gene; V was cut back by 2 bases and J by 4 bases. The germline V gene encodes CDR1 MGHRA and CDR2 YSYEKL. The CDR3 contains 14 residues. CDR3 sequence reads: CASSQPTGVTEAFF. The DNA for the CDR3 is TGCGCCAGCAGCCAACCGACAGGGGTCACTGAAGCTTTCTTT.

The chain joins TRBV21-1 to TRBJ2-7. TRBV21-1 is noted as a pseudogene. CDR3 size: 15 residues. Here the CDR3 reads CASTKFLLSSYEQYF. The CDR3 DNA sequence: TGTGCCAGCACCAAATTTTTACTGAGCTCCTACGAGCAGTACTTC.

This clonotype showed up just a few times. The J gene is TRBJ1-2, the V gene TRBV9; tentatively, D is TRBD1 (5 bases). The ends were cut back, 0 bases at V and 6 bases at J, with 12 bases in the middle. The CDR3 contains 14 residues. CDR1 is SGDLS and CDR2 is YYNGEE in the germline V gene. CDR3 sequence reads: CASSVAAGRHGYTF. CDR3 in DNA: TGTGCCAGCAGCGTAGCGGCAGGGCGGCATGGCTACACCTTC. Full variable domain (remainder filled in from reference TRBV9 and TRBJ1-2): DSGVTQTPKHLITATGQRVTLRCSPRSGDLSVYWYQQSLDQGLQFLIQYYNGEERAKGNILERFSAQQFPDLHSELNLSSLELGDSALYFCASSVAAGRHGYTFGSGTRLTVV.

The gene calls are TRBV6-1 and TRBJ1-1; D might be TRBD1 (5 bases). The CDR3 consists of 13 residues. V lost 4 bases and J lost 11, with 17 bases in between. The germline V gene encodes CDR1 MNHNS and CDR2 SASEGT. This chain's CDR3 is CASSALPGTGAFF. CDR3 nucleotides: TGTGCCAGCAGTGCCCTGCCGGGGACGGGTGCTTTCTTT.

The J gene is TRBJ2-3, the V gene TRBV28; the D gene is possibly TRBD2 (6 bases). Germline loops: CDR1 MDHEN, CDR2 SYDVKM. There are 13 residues in the CDR3. V was cut by 7 bases and J by 2 bases, with 10 bases left in between. The CDR3 loop reads CASTAGNTDTQYF. CDR3 nucleotides: TGTGCCAGCACGGCGGGGAACACAGATACGCAGTATTTT.

This clonotype was recorded once. The rearrangement uses TRBV7-8 and TRBJ1-5; D might be TRBD1 (6 bases). The CDR3 spans 16 residues. Germline V lookup: CDR1 SGHVS, CDR2 FQNEAQ. V gave up 4 bases and J gave up 0 bases, with 13 bases separating them. CDR3 amino acids: CASSSTGDYSNQPQHF. In DNA form, the CDR3 reads TGTGCCAGCAGCTCGACAGGCGATTATAGCAATCAGCCCCAGCATTTT.

The chain is built from TRBV6-2 or TRBV6-3 and TRBJ1-6; 7 positions match TRBD1. This CDR3 has 16 amino acids. The germline V gene has CDR1 MNHEY and CDR2 SVGEGT. J gave up 7 bases and V 2 bases, and 8 bases lay outside the gene matches. CDR3 loop: CASSYLRTGLNSPLHF. The CDR3 DNA is TGTGCCAGCAGTTACCTACGGACAGGACTAAATTCACCCCTCCACTTT.

This clonotype has a handful of counts. This chain joins TRBV4-3 and TRBJ2-3; D may match TRBD1 or TRBD2 (5 bases each). The germline V and J ends were trimmed by 1 base and 1 base, with 9 bases remaining between them. The CDR3 is made up of 15 amino acids. Per germline, CDR1 LGHNA and CDR2 YSLEER. The CDR3 protein is CASSQVPGRTDTQYF. The CDR3 DNA reads as TGCGCCAGCAGCCAAGTACCGGGGCGCACAGATACGCAGTATTTT.

This clonotype has just a few counts. This chain connects TRBV21-1 to TRBJ1-1. TRBV21-1 is deemed a pseudogene. This CDR3 has 18 residues. The CDR3 coding sequence is TGTGCCAGCAGCAAACCAGAACCGGGAGCGCACCTGAACACTGAAGCTTTCTTT. It translates to CASSKPEPGAHLNTEAFF.

The CDR3 loop is CASSLEVFGSYEQYF. The CDR3 DNA follows: TGTGCCAGCAGTTTAGAGGTCTTTGGCTCCTACGAGCAGTACTTC. This chain links TRBV28 with TRBJ2-7; D gene uncertain. The V and J ends lost 2 bases and 0 bases respectively, with 11 bases between them. The CDR3 extends over 15 amino acids. The germline V gene encodes CDR1 MDHEN and CDR2 SYDVKM.

The sample holds a few counts of this clonotype. The chain uses TRBV2 and TRBJ2-1; 11 nucleotides line up with TRBD2. CDR1 and CDR2 (germline): SNHLY, FYNNEI. Germline trimming cut 2 bases from V and 5 bases from J; bases unmatched to any gene: 5. This CDR3 has 16 residues. The chain's CDR3 is CASSERGTSGNNEQFF. The DNA of the CDR3 is TGTGCCAGCAGTGAACGCGGGACTAGCGGTAACAATGAGCAGTTCTTC. The whole variable domain, filled in from reference TRBV2 and TRBJ2-1, reads EPEVTQTPSHQVTQMGQEVILRCVPISNHLYFYWYRQILGQKVEFLVSFYNNEISEKSEIFDDQFSVERPDGSNFTLKIRSTKLEDSAMYFCASSERGTSGNNEQFFGPGTRLTVL.

This clonotype was seen more than once but under ten times. The genes are TRBV10-3 and TRBJ1-1; 8 bases map to TRBD1. CDR3 size: 14 residues. Trimming removed 6 bases from V and 1 base from J; junction bases left unmatched: 4. Germline V CDR1 and CDR2: ENHRY, SYGVKD. The CDR3 coding sequence is TGTGCCATCAGGGCCGGGACAGGGAACACTGAAGCTTTCTTT. Residues: CAIRAGTGNTEAFF.

J is TRBJ2-3 and V is TRBV24-1; D is possibly TRBD2 (6 bases). Germline CDR1 reads KGHDR; CDR2 reads SFDVKD. The CDR3 totals 15 residues. V lost 5 bases and J 3 bases, leaving 14 bases between the germline ends. CDR3 amino acids: CATSGGAGRTDTQYF. CDR3 DNA sequence: TGTGCCACCAGTGGCGGGGCAGGGCGGACAGATACGCAGTATTTT.

V gene TRBV6-2 or TRBV6-3 combines with J gene TRBJ1-4; perhaps TRBD1 as D (5 bases). The CDR3 covers 16 residues. The germline V gene has CDR1 MNHEY and CDR2 SVGEGT. V gave up 5 bases and J gave up 7 bases, with 20 bases separating them. This chain's CDR3 is CASSQGAGSAGEKLFF. Written as DNA, the CDR3 is TGTGCCAGCAGTCAGGGCGCCGGGTCAGCGGGTGAAAAACTGTTTTTT.

In this sample, this clonotype turned up a few times. The V and J genes are TRBV5-4 and TRBJ1-2, with 7 bases aligning to TRBD1. The CDR3 consists of 13 residues. Per germline, CDR1 SGHNT and CDR2 YYREEE (reference sequence). V was clipped by 4 bases and J by 6 bases; unmatched bases: 6. CDR3 sequence reads: CASSQWTGDGYTF. Here the CDR3 DNA reads TGTGCCAGCAGCCAATGGACAGGTGATGGCTACACCTTC.

In its sample, this clonotype was seen a few times. The rearrangement uses TRBV20-1 and TRBJ1-2, with unresolved D. The germline gives CDR1 DFQATT, CDR2 SNEGSKA (reference sequence). Trimming stripped 5 bases from V and 2 bases from J, with 9 bases between. The CDR3 totals 12 residues. CDR3 protein: CSAPDRNYGYTF. In DNA, the CDR3 is TGCAGTGCTCCGGACCGGAACTATGGCTACACCTTC.

This clonotype was seen repeatedly, ten times or more. The V gene is TRBV18, the J gene TRBJ1-5; TRBD1 matches at 7 bases. V was clipped by 6 bases and J by 1 base; unmatched bases: 12. Germline V lookup: CDR1 KGHSH, CDR2 LQKENI. The CDR3 length is 17 residues. In nucleotides, the CDR3 is TGTGCCAGCTCCTACACCAGGCAGGGGGTAAGCAATCAGCCCCAGCATTTT. The encoded protein is CASSYTRQGVSNQPQHF. Together with reference TRBV18 and TRBJ1-5, the CDR3 gives the full variable domain: NAGVMQNPRHLVRRRGQEARLRCSPMKGHSHVYWYRQLPEEGLKFMVYLQKENIIDESGMPKERFSAEFPKEGPSILRIQQVVRGDSAAYFCASSYTRQGVSNQPQHFGDGTRLSIL.

This chain uses TRBV4-3 with TRBJ1-1; D remains unclear. The CDR3 length is 13 residues. In germline, CDR1 is LGHNA, CDR2 YSLEER. The germline V and J ends were trimmed by 0 bases and 1 base, with 3 bases remaining between them. The CDR3 DNA reads TGCGCCAGCAGCCAAGATTGGAACACTGAAGCTTTCTTT. It encodes CASSQDWNTEAFF.

This clonotype was counted between two and nine times. The chain couples TRBV12-3 or TRBV12-4 to TRBJ2-1; D might be TRBD2 (6 bases). This CDR3 spans 13 amino acids. Trimming removed 8 bases from V and 5 bases from J, with 13 bases in between. The CDR3 spells CASGRRANNEQFF. CDR3 bases: TGTGCCAGCGGGAGGCGGGCCAACAATGAGCAGTTCTTC.

The chain has TRBV20-1 and TRBJ2-3, with 7 bases lining up with TRBD1. The CDR3 runs 17 residues. Germline V lookup: CDR1 DFQATT, CDR2 SNEGSKA (reference sequence). J lost 0 bases, V lost 1 base, and 10 bases had no gene match. The CDR3 DNA reads TGCAGTGCTAGAGGCCCCCGGTCAGGGGGAAGCACAGATACGCAGTATTTT. This encodes CSARGPRSGGSTDTQYF.

CDR3: CASRLTSGSTYEQYF. The CDR3 DNA reads TGTGCCAGCAGATTAACTAGCGGGAGTACCTACGAGCAGTACTTC. The chain has TRBV28 and TRBJ2-7; 11 bases align to TRBD2. Germline CDR1 MDHEN, CDR2 SYDVKM. V gave up 6 bases and J gave up 2 bases; unmatched junction bases: 6. The CDR3 consists of 15 residues.

The chain couples TRBV4-1 to TRBJ1-2; no firm D call. Trimming removed 1 base from V and 4 bases from J, with 10 bases in between. Germline V lookup: CDR1 MGHRA, CDR2 YSYEKL. The CDR3 sequence is 14 residues long. The CDR3: CASSQAENSYGYTF. In DNA form, the CDR3 reads TGCGCCAGCAGCCAAGCAGAAAACAGCTATGGCTACACCTTC.

J is TRBJ1-5 and V is TRBV2; TRBD1 matches at 8 bases. J gave up 2 bases and V 6 bases, and 6 bases lay outside the gene matches. Germline V gene data show CDR1 as SNHLY and CDR2 as FYNNEI. This CDR3 is built from 15 residues. The CDR3 loop reads CASRDRVGGNQPQHF. The CDR3 nucleotides read TGTGCCAGCAGGGACAGGGTTGGTGGCAATCAGCCCCAGCATTTT.

V and J are TRBV12-3 or TRBV12-4 and TRBJ1-1; 8 nucleotides line up with TRBD1. J gave up 10 bases and V 1 base, and 11 bases lay outside the gene matches. The CDR3 is 15 amino acids. In nucleotides, the CDR3 is TGTGCCAGCAGTTTAGGGGGGGGCAGGGGGCTTGTAGCTTTCTTT. Protein: CASSLGGGRGLVAFF.